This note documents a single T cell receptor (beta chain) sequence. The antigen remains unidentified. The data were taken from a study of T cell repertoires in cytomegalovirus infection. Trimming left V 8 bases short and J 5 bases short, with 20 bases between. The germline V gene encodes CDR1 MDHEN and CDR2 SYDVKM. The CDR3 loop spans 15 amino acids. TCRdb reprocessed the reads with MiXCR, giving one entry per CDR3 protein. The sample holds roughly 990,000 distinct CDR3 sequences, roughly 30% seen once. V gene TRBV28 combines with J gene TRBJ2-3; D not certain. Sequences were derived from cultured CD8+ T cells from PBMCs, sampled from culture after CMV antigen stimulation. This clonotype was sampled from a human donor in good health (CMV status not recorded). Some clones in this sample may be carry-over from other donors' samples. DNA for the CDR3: TGTGCCAGCGTAAATAGGTTCGATCACATAGATACGCAGTATTTT. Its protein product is CASVNRFDHIDTQYF. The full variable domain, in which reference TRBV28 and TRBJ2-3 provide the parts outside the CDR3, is DVKVTQSSRYLVKRTGEKVFLECVQDMDHENMFWYRQDPGLGLRLIYFSYDVKMKEKGDIPEGYSVSREKKERFSLILESASTNQTSMYLCASVNRFDHIDTQYFGPGTRLTVL.